This T cell receptor beta chain was identified in a study of control samples from healthy donors and cancer patients. This CDR3 spans 13 amino acids. With 3 bases removed from V and 0 bases from J, the gap between germline ends came to 8 bases. The germline V gene encodes CDR1 GTSNPN and CDR2 SVGIG (reference sequence). Method: immunoSEQ multiplex PCR; TCRdb's copy keeps in-frame clones and lacks some. The sample holds roughly 160,000 clones; around 94% are singletons and the top ten take 12% to 15%. V gene TRBV30 combines with J gene TRBJ1-1; D remains unclear. The TCR comes from a man aged 60 to 75 with colorectal cancer. Sample: PBMCs. Here the CDR3 reads CAWRRPMNTEAFF. The DNA for the CDR3 is TGTGCCTGGAGGCGACCCATGAACACTGAAGCTTTCTTT.